These 19 T cell receptor beta chains were all obtained from the same sample, sequenced in a study of memory CD4+ T cells and cytomegalovirus serostatus. Assay: immunoSEQ multiplex PCR; the TCRdb copy retains only in-frame clones and omits some. The top ten clones hold roughly 0.65% of a sample with tens of thousands of clones, 65% to 80% of them seen once. The sort gate was single viable CD3+CD4+CD8-CD45RO+ cells for memory CD4+ T cells. The material sequenced was memory CD4+ T cells from blood. The receptors derive from an adult in good health and CMV-seronegative. Some clones in this sample may be carry-over from other donors' samples.

J is TRBJ2-5 and V is TRBV2, with D unclear. Trimming cost V 4 bases and J 4 bases, with 4 bases left between them. The V gene's germline CDR1 is SNHLY and CDR2 FYNNEI. The CDR3 extends over 11 amino acids. CDR3 sequence reads: CASSVAETQYF. The CDR3 nucleotides are TGTGCCAGCAGTGTAGCAGAGACCCAGTACTTC.

V gene TRBV5-4 combines with J gene TRBJ2-2; the D gene is possibly TRBD2 (7 bases). V shed 0 bases and J shed 5 bases, with 17 bases lying between them. The CDR3 spans 17 residues. CDR1 is SGHNT, CDR2 YYREEE, per germline (reference sequence). The CDR3 loop reads CASSLAGRGPTTGELFF. In DNA, the CDR3 is TGTGCCAGCAGCTTGGCCGGGCGGGGGCCCACGACCGGGGAGCTGTTTTTT.

J is TRBJ1-2 and V is TRBV7-9; D remains unclear. The V gene's germline CDR1 is SEHNR and CDR2 FQNEAQ (reference sequence). The V gene lost 1 base and the J gene lost 3 bases, with 9 bases spanning the gap. This CDR3 has 14 amino acids. Here the CDR3 reads CASSLGPPDYGYTF. Written as DNA, the CDR3 is TGTGCCAGCAGCTTAGGTCCCCCAGACTATGGCTACACCTTC.

The V gene is TRBV2, the J gene TRBJ1-1, with 7 bases lining up with TRBD1. V dropped 5 bases and J dropped 2; count of bases not matched to a gene: 8. CDR1 SNHLY and CDR2 FYNNEI come from the germline V gene. CDR3 length: 15 amino acids. The CDR3 spells CASSPPGQSNTEAFF. As DNA, the CDR3 is TGTGCCAGCAGTCCACCGGGACAGAGTAACACTGAAGCTTTCTTT.

The chain has TRBV5-1 and TRBJ2-7; D is possibly TRBD2 (5 bases). Germline values: CDR1 SGHRS, CDR2 YFSETQ. This CDR3 region has 14 residues. V dropped 0 bases and J dropped 6 bases, with 13 bases sitting between them. DNA of the CDR3: TGCGCCAGCAGCTTGGTCGGGGTCGGTCCCGAGCAGTACTTC. It encodes CASSLVGVGPEQYF.

This clone came up a few times. The rearrangement joins TRBV25-1 to TRBJ2-7, with 10 bases matching TRBD1. V lost 1 base to trimming and J lost 7 bases; unmatched junction nucleotides: 10. Germline lookup yields CDR1 MGHDK and CDR2 SYGVNS. The CDR3 spans 16 residues. The CDR3 loop reads CASSESGDRGLREQYF. In DNA form, the CDR3 reads TGTGCCAGCAGTGAATCAGGGGACAGGGGATTGAGGGAGCAGTACTTC.

V gene TRBV18 combines with J gene TRBJ2-3, with 9 bases that match TRBD2. This CDR3 has 19 residues. V shed 3 bases and J 1 base; nucleotides not matched to a gene: 14. Germline-derived CDR1 and CDR2 are KGHSH and LQKENI. The chain's CDR3 is CASSPPGTYLAGRTDTQYF. CDR3 nucleotide sequence: TGTGCCAGCTCACCCCCGGGGACGTACCTAGCGGGGCGCACAGATACGCAGTATTTT.

This chain links TRBV5-1 with TRBJ1-2; D gene ambiguous. The CDR3 extends over 13 amino acids. CDR1 SGHRS and CDR2 YFSETQ come from the germline V gene. Trimming cost V 2 bases and J 4 bases, with 9 bases left between them. The CDR3 protein is CASSFLFTYGYTF. The CDR3 nucleotides are TGCGCCAGCAGCTTTCTTTTTACCTATGGCTACACCTTC.

The chain is built from TRBV25-1 and TRBJ1-6; D perhaps matches TRBD1 (5 bases). V was trimmed by 5 bases and J by 7 bases, leaving 18 bases between them. Germline V lookup: CDR1 MGHDK, CDR2 SYGVNS. The CDR3 consists of 16 residues. The CDR3 DNA sequence: TGTGCCAGCAGTACTGCAACGGGACCGACGAATTCACCCCTCCACTTT. It encodes CASSTATGPTNSPLHF.

Written as DNA, the CDR3 is TGTGCCAGCAGCCGTGTGGACAGGGTCAGTGGCTACACCTTC. Protein product: CASSRVDRVSGYTF. This chain joins TRBV14 and TRBJ1-2, with 8 bases identical to TRBD1. This CDR3 has 14 amino acids. The germline V gene encodes CDR1 SGHDN and CDR2 FVKESK. V lost 4 bases, J lost 7 bases, and 8 bases stayed unmatched.

This chain connects TRBV6-1 to TRBJ1-2; 7 bases are a match to TRBD1. V lost 3 bases to trimming and J lost 0 bases; unmatched junction nucleotides: 4. CDR1 and CDR2 (germline): MNHNS, SASEGT. The CDR3 covers 15 residues. For the CDR3, the DNA is TGTGCCAGCAGTGATAGACAGGGCGCTAACTATGGCTACACCTTC. Protein sequence: CASSDRQGANYGYTF.

The chain uses TRBV2 and TRBJ2-1; D remains ambiguous. The CDR3 is 14 residues long. The ends were cut back, 2 bases at V and 8 bases at J, with 13 bases in the middle. Germline V gene lookup returns CDR1 SNHLY and CDR2 FYNNEI. CDR3 DNA: TGTGCCAGCAGTGAATTGTGGGCCAACGATGAGCAGTTCTTC. It translates to CASSELWANDEQFF.

The chain recombines TRBV6-1 with TRBJ2-5, with D perhaps assigned TRBD1 or TRBD2 (5 bases each). The V gene's germline CDR1 is MNHNS and CDR2 SASEGT. The ends were cut back, 4 bases at V and 4 bases at J, with 10 bases in the middle. The CDR3 loop spans 13 amino acids. The CDR3 DNA reads as TGTGCCAGCAGTGGGGGACCGGGAGAGACCCAGTACTTC. Translated: CASSGGPGETQYF.

V gene TRBV13 combines with J gene TRBJ1-5, with D perhaps matching TRBD1 (5 bases). Trimming left V 3 bases short and J 6 bases short, with 9 bases between. This CDR3 contains 13 residues. CDR1 and CDR2 from the germline V gene are PRHDT and FYEKMQ (reference sequence). CDR3 region: CASSFEGFQPQHF. The CDR3 coding sequence is TGTGCCAGCAGCTTCGAGGGGTTTCAGCCCCAGCATTTT.

The chain is built from TRBV7-2 and TRBJ1-2, with a weak D call TRBD1 (5 bases). V lost 2 bases and J lost 0, with 13 bases in between. The CDR3 consists of 16 residues. Germline V gives CDR1 SGHTA, CDR2 FQGNSA. The CDR3 spells CASSLRQLTANYGYTF. The CDR3 bases are TGTGCCAGCAGCTTAAGACAGCTCACAGCTAACTATGGCTACACCTTC. The variable domain in full, with the rest retrieved from reference TRBV7-2 and TRBJ1-2, is GAGVSQSPSNKVTEKGKDVELRCDPISGHTALYWYRQSLGQGLEFLIYFQGNSAPDKSGLPSDRFSAERTGGSVSTLTIQRTQQEDSAVYLCASSLRQLTANYGYTFGSGTRLTVV.

The chain employs TRBV30 and TRBJ2-2; possible D gene TRBD1, 6 bases. The CDR3 consists of 15 residues. The V end lost 4 bases, the J end lost 0 bases, and 12 bases lay between the germline ends. Germline-derived CDR1 and CDR2 are GTSNPN and SVGIG (reference sequence). Written as DNA, the CDR3 is TGTGCCTGGAAAGGGACATTCGCGAACACCGGGGAGCTGTTTTTT. Protein: CAWKGTFANTGELFF.

This clone has just a few counts. The chain employs TRBV19 and TRBJ1-6; D may be TRBD1 (6 bases). In germline, CDR1 is LNHDA, CDR2 SQIVND (reference sequence). V shed 5 bases and J shed 7 bases, with 12 bases lying between them. CDR3 length: 14 residues. The CDR3 nucleotides are TGTGCCAGTAGTCGCCTTGGGACAAATTCACCCCTCCACTTT. It codes for CASSRLGTNSPLHF.

This chain joins TRBV15 and TRBJ2-5; a possible D gene is TRBD1 (6 bases). V lost 0 bases, J lost 1 base, and 15 bases lay in between. This CDR3 contains 17 residues. CDR1 and CDR2 (germline): LNHNV, YYDKDF (reference sequence). CDR3 sequence: CATSRDGRTESQETQYF. In DNA, the CDR3 is TGTGCCACCAGCAGAGATGGAAGGACAGAATCCCAAGAGACCCAGTACTTC.

The chain is built from TRBV19 and TRBJ1-2, with D uncertain. Deletions cut 4 bases from V and 7 bases from J, with 13 bases between. This CDR3 region has 13 residues. Germline CDR1 is LNHDA and CDR2 is SQIVND (reference sequence). Here the CDR3 DNA reads TGTGCCAGTAGTAAGGGAATCTCGGGTGGCTACACCTTC. This sequence encodes CASSKGISGGYTF.